The entry below describes one T cell receptor (beta chain). The target antigen is unknown. The data stem from a study of PD-1 blockade in classical Hodgkin lymphoma. The protocol was immunoSEQ multiplex PCR, while the TCRdb copy is restricted to in-frame clones and leaves out a portion. The table includes about 93,000 clones, just under 80% detected once. Study-level findings and limits: The diversity seen at baseline in complete responders resembled that of newly diagnosed patients. While CD8+ TCR diversity did not rise significantly by C4D1, CD4+ TCR diversity did.

Time point denoted: cycle 4 day 1 (C4D1), after 5 to 7 weeks of nivolumab. All patients experienced relapse after autologous stem cell transplantation, and brentuximab vedotin exposure was variable. The sequence came from a human donor with classical Hodgkin lymphoma. This specimen consisted of peripheral blood mononuclear cells (PBMCs), obtained before the fourth cycle of nivolumab.

CDR3 residues: CASSLNAFETQYF. The CDR3 DNA is TGTGCCAGCAGCTTAAATGCTTTCGAGACCCAGTACTTC. The chain couples TRBV7-2 to TRBJ2-5; D is uncertain. From germline, CDR1 is SGHTA and CDR2 FQGNSA. This CDR3 region has 13 residues. Trimming removed 2 bases at V and 5 bases at J, with 9 bases between.